This entry describes one T cell receptor beta chain. V gave up 6 bases and J gave up 5 bases; unmatched junction bases: 9. This CDR3 is 14 amino acids long. Germline-derived CDR1 and CDR2 are SNHLY and FYNNEI. This entry comes from a study of blood T cell repertoires in COVID-19. Study overall: Samples taken during acute and convalescent COVID-19 were collected in the United States, Italy and Spain. Sources were T cells, B-cell-depleted T cells, or PBMCs; the material itself was cDNA or gDNA.

Methods used by the authors: It was from reference gene primer amplification that nucleated cell counts were estimated. Using immunoSEQ multiplex PCR, the repertoire was profiled, and TCRdb retains in-frame clones only, with some absent. The D gene and trimming were derived from the DNA, and the V and J assignments and clone size from that table. This sample yields a few hundred thousand clones, of which approximately 88% are seen a single time; roughly 1.7% belongs to the top ten. Enrolled during active infection, Seattle patients were then followed longitudinally. The sequence came from a young woman with COVID-19, enrolled during active disease. The sample comprised peripheral blood. This rearrangement joins TRBV2 to TRBJ2-5; 7 bases match TRBD2. CDR3 nucleotides: TGTGCCAGCAGCGTCCGGTTTAGCGGGGAGACCCAGTACTTC. This gives the protein CASSVRFSGETQYF.